These T cell receptor beta chains were read from a single sample in a study of blood T cells in healthy people across ages. TCRdb redid the calling of the 5' RACE reads with MiXCR, one entry per CDR3 protein. The sample consists of approximately 810,000 distinct CDR3 sequences, about 30% of them appearing once. Material: blood. The receptors shown here come from a woman aged 80 or over in good health. The CDR3 runs from the conserved cysteine through the conserved F or W. D genes are given only for firm matches. Expanded clones are given a class, and other clones once, few, many or no size at all.

j_call cdr3_length clone_size d_call v_call cdr3_aa cdr3_nt
TRBJ1-4 15 few TRBD1 TRBV7-2 CASSLGGTGNQKLFF TGTGCCAGCAGCTTAGGAGGGACAGGGAACCAAAAACTGTTTTTT
TRBJ2-1 18 many TRBD1 TRBV7-2 CASSPDRGTRYSYNEQFF TGTGCCAGCAGCCCGGACAGGGGAACGCGGTATTCCTACAATGAGCAGTTCTTC
TRBJ1-1 15 many TRBD1 TRBV7-2 CASSPDRGIHTEAFF TGTGCCAGCAGCCCGGACAGGGGGATTCACACTGAAGCTTTCTTT
TRBJ1-2 14 many TRBD1 TRBV7-9 CASSFSTGGSGYTF TGTGCCAGCAGCTTCTCGACAGGGGGCTCTGGCTACACCTTC
TRBJ1-2 11 - - TRBV4-2 CASSQEGRYTF TGTGCCAGCAGCCAAGAAGGCCGCTACACCTTC
TRBJ1-1 13 many - TRBV12-3/TRBV12-4 CASTLWGGTEAFF TGTGCCAGCACCCTTTGGGGAGGCACTGAAGCTTTCTTT
TRBJ1-5 16 - - TRBV7-9 CASSPGGGTPYQPQHF TGTGCCAGCAGCCCGGGGGGCGGGACACCTTATCAGCCCCAGCATTTT
TRBJ2-3 15 - - TRBV24-1 CATSEGYPPTDTQYF TGTGCCACCAGTGAAGGGTATCCCCCCACAGATACGCAGTATTTT
TRBJ1-4 14 few TRBD1 TRBV7-6 CASGLTGGHEKLFF TGTGCCAGCGGATTGACAGGGGGCCATGAAAAACTGTTTTTT
TRBJ2-7 16 - TRBD1 TRBV7-2 CASSFSGTGGAYEQYF TGTGCCAGCAGCTTTTCCGGGACAGGGGGCGCCTACGAGCAGTACTTC
TRBJ2-5 12 many - TRBV10-3 CAISISKETQYF TGTGCCATCAGCATATCAAAAGAGACCCAGTACTTC
TRBJ2-5 14 few - TRBV6-1 CASSQRRVQETQYF TGTGCCAGCAGCCAGAGACGGGTTCAAGAGACCCAGTACTTC
TRBJ1-5 17 few - TRBV29-1 CSVEDLSWGTGMEPQHF TGCAGCGTTGAAGATTTAAGTTGGGGGACCGGCATGGAGCCCCAGCATTTT
TRBJ2-3 14 many - TRBV20-1 CSARRTGEVDTQYF TGCAGTGCTAGAAGGACTGGGGAGGTCGATACGCAGTATTTT
TRBJ1-1 14 few TRBD1 TRBV6-4 CASKGTALNTEAFF TGTGCCAGCAAAGGGACAGCTTTAAACACTGAAGCTTTCTTT
TRBJ2-6 16 few - TRBV10-3 CAISESRGSGANVLTF TGTGCCATCAGTGAGTCGCGTGGATCTGGGGCCAACGTCCTGACTTTC
TRBJ2-4 15 many - TRBV2 CASRIQGLAKNIQYF TGTGCCAGCAGGATACAGGGTCTAGCCAAAAACATTCAGTACTTC
TRBJ2-7 15 - TRBD2 TRBV11-2 CAGSLEGLAEYEQYF TGTGCCGGCAGCTTAGAGGGACTAGCGGAGTACGAGCAGTACTTC
TRBJ1-6 14 many - TRBV7-9 CASSPNTGGSPLHF TGTGCCAGCAGCCCGAACACCGGCGGATCACCCCTCCACTTT
TRBJ1-1 18 few TRBD1 TRBV10-3 CAITEGLPGTGLNTEAFF TGTGCCATCACTGAAGGGTTACCCGGGACAGGGTTGAACACTGAAGCTTTCTTT
TRBJ2-7 14 many TRBD2 TRBV12-3/TRBV12-4 CASSQAGISYEQYF TGTGCCAGCAGTCAAGCGGGGATCTCCTACGAGCAGTACTTC
TRBJ2-7 14 many TRBD1 TRBV6-5 CASSSGRGLYEQYF TGTGCCAGCAGTAGCGGCAGGGGGCTCTACGAGCAGTACTTC
TRBJ2-7 14 - - TRBV7-6 CASSLALGEYEQYF TGTGCCAGCAGCTTAGCGCTGGGGGAGTACGAGCAGTACTTC
TRBJ2-3 14 many - TRBV28 CASSPRLLTDTQYF TGTGCCAGCAGCCCTCGCCTTTTGACAGATACGCAGTATTTT
TRBJ2-2 12 - - TRBV30 CASWANTGELFF TGTGCCTCGTGGGCGAACACCGGGGAGCTGTTTTTT
TRBJ2-1 15 many TRBD2 TRBV7-2 CASSSPGLAFNEQFF TGTGCCAGCAGCTCTCCGGGACTAGCGTTCAATGAGCAGTTCTTC
TRBJ1-1 14 - - TRBV4-3 CASSQVLVNTEAFF TGCGCCAGCAGCCAAGTATTGGTGAACACTGAAGCTTTCTTT
TRBJ2-6 15 - - TRBV6-5 CASSPRKSGANVLTF TGTGCCAGCAGTCCCAGGAAATCTGGGGCCAACGTCCTGACTTTC
TRBJ2-7 14 many TRBD1 TRBV6-5 CASRRTGDSYEQYF TGTGCCAGCCGGCGGACAGGGGACTCCTACGAGCAGTACTTC
TRBJ2-5 16 many - TRBV6-5 CASSYGPIRGGETQYF TGTGCCAGCAGTTACGGCCCAATTAGGGGGGGAGAGACCCAGTACTTC
TRBJ2-7 13 many - TRBV20-1 CSASAETSYEQYF TGCAGTGCTAGTGCAGAAACTTCCTACGAGCAGTACTTC
TRBJ1-2 13 - - TRBV20-1 CSAGKDVNYGYTF TGCAGTGCTGGAAAGGACGTAAACTATGGCTACACCTTC
TRBJ2-5 16 many - TRBV10-3 CAISESLGLSQETQYF TGTGCCATCAGTGAGAGTTTGGGACTCTCCCAAGAGACCCAGTACTTC
TRBJ2-1 12 many TRBD1 TRBV3-1 CASSHPQGEQFF TGTGCCAGCAGCCACCCACAGGGGGAGCAGTTCTTC
TRBJ2-7 12 few - TRBV28 CASDRGNYEQYF TGTGCCAGCGATAGGGGTAACTACGAGCAGTACTTC
TRBJ1-5 18 once - TRBV3-1 CASSQDVIPGTSHQPQHF TGTGCCAGCAGCCAAGACGTCATACCAGGGACCTCACATCAGCCCCAGCATTTT
TRBJ1-2 13 - - TRBV27 CASSLRYGDGYTF TGTGCCAGCAGTTTGAGGTACGGGGACGGCTACACCTTC